The clone carrying this T cell receptor beta chain was picked up a small number of times. Its antigen is unidentified. The length of the CDR3 is 14 residues. The junction had 4 bases not matched to a gene; V was cut back by 5 bases and J by 9 bases. Germline CDR1 and CDR2: SNHLY and FYNNEI. The record originates from a study of cytomegalovirus exposure and HLA in healthy donors. Study results and limitations: Available immune exposure information covered CMV serostatus only.

Participants comprised healthy donors of bone marrow. The PCR used 60 Vbeta and 13 Jbeta primers. Clones were sequenced by immunoSEQ multiplex PCR, and TCRdb holds only the in-frame ones, with some missing. Among 95,000 to 150,000 clones listed, around 63% were seen once. The source is a man between 40 and 49 years old in good health and CMV-seropositive. Source material: PBMCs. The rearrangement joins TRBV2 to TRBJ1-6; 10 bases align to TRBD1. For the CDR3, the DNA is TGTGCCAGCAGTTCCGGGACAGGGGCTTCACCCCTCCACTTT. This encodes CASSSGTGASPLHF.